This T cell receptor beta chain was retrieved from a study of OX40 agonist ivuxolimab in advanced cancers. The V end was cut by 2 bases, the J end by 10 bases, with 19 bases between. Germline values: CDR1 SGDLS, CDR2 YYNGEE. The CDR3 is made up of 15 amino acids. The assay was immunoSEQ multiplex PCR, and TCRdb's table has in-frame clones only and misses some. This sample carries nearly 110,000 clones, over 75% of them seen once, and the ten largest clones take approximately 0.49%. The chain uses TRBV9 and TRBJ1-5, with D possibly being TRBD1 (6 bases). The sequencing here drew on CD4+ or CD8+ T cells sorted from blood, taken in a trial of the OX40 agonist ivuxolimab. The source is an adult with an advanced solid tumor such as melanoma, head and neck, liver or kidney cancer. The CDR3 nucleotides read TGTGCCAGCAGCGTTACCGGGACACCGAATAACCCCCAGCATTTT. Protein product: CASSVTGTPNNPQHF.